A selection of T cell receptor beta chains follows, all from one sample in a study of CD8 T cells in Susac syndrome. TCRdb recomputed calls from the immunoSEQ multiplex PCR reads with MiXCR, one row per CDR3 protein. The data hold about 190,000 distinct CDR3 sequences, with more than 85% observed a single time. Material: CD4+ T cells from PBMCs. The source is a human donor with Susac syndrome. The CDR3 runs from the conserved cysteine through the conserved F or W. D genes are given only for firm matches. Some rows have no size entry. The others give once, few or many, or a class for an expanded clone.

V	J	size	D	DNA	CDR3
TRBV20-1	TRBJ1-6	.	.	TGCAGTGCTGACGAAGATCCCCACTTT	CSADEDPHF
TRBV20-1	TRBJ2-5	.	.	TGCAGTGCTAGATCCCTACGGGAGACCCAGTACTTC	CSARSLRETQYF
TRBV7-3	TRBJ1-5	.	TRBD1	TGTGCCAGCCCGGGACAGGTGACGCCGATTAGCAATCAGCCCCAGCATTTT	CASPGQVTPISNQPQHF
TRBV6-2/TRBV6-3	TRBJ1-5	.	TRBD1	TGTGCCAGCCACAGGGGGCTTCAACAGCCCCAGCATTTT	CASHRGLQQPQHF
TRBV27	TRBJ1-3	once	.	TGTGCCAGCAGTCTCGAGGGGCGGGCCGGAAACACCATATATTTT	CASSLEGRAGNTIYF
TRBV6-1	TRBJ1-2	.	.	TGTGCCAGCAGAAAGACAGGAGATAACTATGGCTACACCTTC	CASRKTGDNYGYTF
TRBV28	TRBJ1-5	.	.	TGTGCCAGCAGTACCCTCGTGCCCCAGCATTTT	CASSTLVPQHF
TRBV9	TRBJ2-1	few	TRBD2	TGTGCCAGCAGCGTTACCCTAGCGGGGGGGCATCTAGGTGGTAATGAGCAGTTCTTC	CASSVTLAGGHLGGNEQFF
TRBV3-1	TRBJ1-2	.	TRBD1	TGTGCCAGCAGCCAAGATCTAGGGACCGGGACAGGGAATGGCTACACCTTC	CASSQDLGTGTGNGYTF
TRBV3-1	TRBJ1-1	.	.	TGTGCCAGCAGCAACCTTGATGGGGGCGCTGAAGCTTTCTTT	CASSNLDGGAEAFF
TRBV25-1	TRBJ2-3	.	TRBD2	TGTGCCAGCAGTGGGCCTAGCGGGACCCCGGGAAAGCAGTATTTT	CASSGPSGTPGKQYF
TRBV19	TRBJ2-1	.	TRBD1	TGTGCCAGTATCCCCGGGACAGGAATTTTCGATGAGCAGTTCTTC	CASIPGTGIFDEQFF
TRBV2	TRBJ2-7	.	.	TGTGCCAGCAGGCGGCAGGCCAGCTACGAGCAGTACTTC	CASRRQASYEQYF
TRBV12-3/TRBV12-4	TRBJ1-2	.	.	TGTGCCAGCAGTTTATCCGGGGGCTACACCTTC	CASSLSGGYTF
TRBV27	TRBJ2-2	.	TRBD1	TGTGCCAGCAGACCCGGACAGGTGAACACCGGGGAGCTGTTTTTT	CASRPGQVNTGELFF
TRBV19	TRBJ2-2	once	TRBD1	TGTGCCAGTAGTTACAGGGGATCTGCGAACACCGGGGAGCTGTTTTTT	CASSYRGSANTGELFF
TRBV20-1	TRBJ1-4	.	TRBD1	TGCAGTGCTAGATCCACCGGGACAGGGAAGGCAAAACTGTTTTTT	CSARSTGTGKAKLFF
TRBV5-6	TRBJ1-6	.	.	TGTGCCAGCAGCTTGGCTCTTGGGAGCTCCTATAATTCACCCCTCCACTTT	CASSLALGSSYNSPLHF
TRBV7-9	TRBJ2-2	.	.	TGTGCCAGCAGCTCTCGGACTACCGGGGAGCTGTTTTTT	CASSSRTTGELFF
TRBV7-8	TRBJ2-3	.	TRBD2	TGTGCCAGCAGCCCGGGACTATCCCCTAGCACAGATACGCAGTATTTT	CASSPGLSPSTDTQYF